The T cell receptor (beta chain) described here comes from a study of OX40 agonist ivuxolimab in advanced cancers. Assay used: immunoSEQ multiplex PCR; TCRdb lists only in-frame clones, some missing. The profile shows over 9,000 clones, about 82% of them singletons. The germline V and J ends were trimmed by 8 bases and 2 bases, with 12 bases remaining between them. Germline assignment: CDR1 SQVTM and CDR2 ANQGSEA. This CDR3 has 13 residues. The J gene is TRBJ2-2, the V gene TRBV29-1; D gene unclear. This receptor was obtained from an adult with an advanced solid tumor such as melanoma, head and neck, liver or kidney cancer. Source: CD4+ or CD8+ T cells sorted from blood, taken in a trial of the OX40 agonist ivuxolimab. The CDR3 region is CSTKGQNTGELFF. CDR3 sequence (DNA): TGCAGCACAAAAGGGCAAAACACCGGGGAGCTGTTTTTT.